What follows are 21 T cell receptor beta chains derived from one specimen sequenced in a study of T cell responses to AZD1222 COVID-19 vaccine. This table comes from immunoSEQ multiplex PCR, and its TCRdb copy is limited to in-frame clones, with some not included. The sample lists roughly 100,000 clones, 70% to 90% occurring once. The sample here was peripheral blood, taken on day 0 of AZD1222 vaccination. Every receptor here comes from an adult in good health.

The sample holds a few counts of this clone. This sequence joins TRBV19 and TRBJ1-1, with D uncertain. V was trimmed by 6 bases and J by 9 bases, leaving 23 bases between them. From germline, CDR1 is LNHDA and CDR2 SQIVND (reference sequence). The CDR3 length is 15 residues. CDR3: CASSPLEGRAGKAFF. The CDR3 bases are TGTGCCAGTAGCCCCCTAGAGGGTCGGGCCGGGAAAGCTTTCTTT.

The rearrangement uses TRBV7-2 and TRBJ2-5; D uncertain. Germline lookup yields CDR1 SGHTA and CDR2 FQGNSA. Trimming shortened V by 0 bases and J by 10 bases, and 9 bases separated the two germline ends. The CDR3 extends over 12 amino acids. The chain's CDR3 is CASSLARSIQYF. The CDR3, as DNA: TGTGCCAGCAGCTTAGCCAGGAGTATCCAGTACTTC. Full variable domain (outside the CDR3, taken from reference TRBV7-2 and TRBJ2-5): GAGVSQSPSNKVTEKGKDVELRCDPISGHTALYWYRQSLGQGLEFLIYFQGNSAPDKSGLPSDRFSAERTGGSVSTLTIQRTQQEDSAVYLCASSLARSIQYFGPGTRLLVL.

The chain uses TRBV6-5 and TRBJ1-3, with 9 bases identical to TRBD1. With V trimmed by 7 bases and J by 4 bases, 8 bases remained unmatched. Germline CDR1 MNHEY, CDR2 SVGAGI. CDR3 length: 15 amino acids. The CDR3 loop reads CASTRTGELGNTIYF. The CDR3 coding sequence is TGTGCCAGCACTCGGACAGGGGAGTTAGGAAACACCATATATTTT.

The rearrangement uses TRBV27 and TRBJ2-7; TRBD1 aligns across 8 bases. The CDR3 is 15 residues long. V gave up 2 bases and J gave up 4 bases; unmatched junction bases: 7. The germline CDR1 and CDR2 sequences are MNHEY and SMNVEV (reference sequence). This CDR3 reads CASSLSTGGSYEQYF. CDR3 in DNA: TGTGCCAGCAGTTTAAGTACAGGGGGATCGTACGAGCAGTACTTC.

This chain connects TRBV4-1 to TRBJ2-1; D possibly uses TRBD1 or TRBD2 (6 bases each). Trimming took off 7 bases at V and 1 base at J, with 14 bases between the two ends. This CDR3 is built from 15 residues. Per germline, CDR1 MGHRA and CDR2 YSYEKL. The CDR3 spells CASKQSGASYNEQFF. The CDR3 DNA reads TGCGCCAGCAAACAATCGGGGGCGTCCTACAATGAGCAGTTCTTC.

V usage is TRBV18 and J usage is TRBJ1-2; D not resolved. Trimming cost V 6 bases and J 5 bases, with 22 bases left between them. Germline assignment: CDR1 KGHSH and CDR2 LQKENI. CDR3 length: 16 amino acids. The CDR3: CASSPYLDKAIYGYTF. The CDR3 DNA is TGTGCCAGCTCGCCTTACCTAGACAAGGCGATTTATGGCTACACCTTC.

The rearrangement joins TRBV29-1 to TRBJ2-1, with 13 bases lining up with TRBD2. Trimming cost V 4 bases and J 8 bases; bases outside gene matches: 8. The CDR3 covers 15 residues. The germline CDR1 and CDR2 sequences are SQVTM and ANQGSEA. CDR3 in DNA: TGCAGCGTTGTAACTAGCGGGGGGGCTCGCGATGAGCAGTTCTTC. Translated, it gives CSVVTSGGARDEQFF.

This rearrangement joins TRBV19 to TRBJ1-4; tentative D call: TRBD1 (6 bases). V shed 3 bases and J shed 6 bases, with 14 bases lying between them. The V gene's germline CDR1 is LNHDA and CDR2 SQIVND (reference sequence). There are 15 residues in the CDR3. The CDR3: CASSIGRGVDEKLFF. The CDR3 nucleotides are TGTGCCAGTAGTATTGGTAGGGGGGTCGATGAAAAACTGTTTTTT. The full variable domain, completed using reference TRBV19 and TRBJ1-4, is DGGITQSPKYLFRKEGQNVTLSCEQNLNHDAMYWYRQDPGQGLRLIYYSQIVNDFQKGDIAEGYSVSREKKESFPLTVTSAQKNPTAFYLCASSIGRGVDEKLFFGSGTQLSVL.

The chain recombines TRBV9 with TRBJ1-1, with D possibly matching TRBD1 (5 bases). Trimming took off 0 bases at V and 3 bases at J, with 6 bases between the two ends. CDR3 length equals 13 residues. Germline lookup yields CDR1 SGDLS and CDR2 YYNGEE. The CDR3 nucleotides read TGTGCCAGCAGCGTAGGAGGGGACACTGAAGCTTTCTTT. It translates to CASSVGGDTEAFF.

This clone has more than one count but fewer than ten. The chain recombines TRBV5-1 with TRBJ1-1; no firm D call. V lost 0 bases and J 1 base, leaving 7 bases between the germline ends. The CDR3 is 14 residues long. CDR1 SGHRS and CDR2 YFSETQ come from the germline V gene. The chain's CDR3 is CASSLDGKNTEAFF. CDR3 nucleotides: TGCGCCAGCAGCTTGGACGGCAAGAACACTGAAGCTTTCTTT.

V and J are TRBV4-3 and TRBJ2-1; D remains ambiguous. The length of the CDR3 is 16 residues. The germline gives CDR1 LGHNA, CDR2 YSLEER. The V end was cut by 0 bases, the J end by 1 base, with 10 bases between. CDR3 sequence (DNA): TGCGCCAGCAGCCAAGAAGAAGGGTTTTCCTACAATGAGCAGTTCTTC. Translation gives CASSQEEGFSYNEQFF.

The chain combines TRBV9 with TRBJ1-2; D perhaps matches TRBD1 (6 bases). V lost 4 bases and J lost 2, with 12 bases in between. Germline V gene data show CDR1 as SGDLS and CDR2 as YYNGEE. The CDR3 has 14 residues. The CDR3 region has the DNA TGTGCCAGCAGCTTATTTGACAGGAACTATGGCTACACCTTC. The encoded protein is CASSLFDRNYGYTF.

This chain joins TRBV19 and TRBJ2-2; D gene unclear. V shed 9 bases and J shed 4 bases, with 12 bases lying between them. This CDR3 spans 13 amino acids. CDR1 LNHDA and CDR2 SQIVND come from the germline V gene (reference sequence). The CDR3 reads CASNGWVTGELFF. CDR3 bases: TGTGCCAGCAACGGATGGGTCACCGGGGAGCTGTTTTTT.

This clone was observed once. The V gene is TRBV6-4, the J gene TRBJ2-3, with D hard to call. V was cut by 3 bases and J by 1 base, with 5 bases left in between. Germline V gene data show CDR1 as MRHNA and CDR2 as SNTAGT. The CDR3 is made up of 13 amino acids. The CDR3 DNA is TGTGCCAGCAGTGAGGCAGGCACAGATACGCAGTATTTT. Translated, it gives CASSEAGTDTQYF.

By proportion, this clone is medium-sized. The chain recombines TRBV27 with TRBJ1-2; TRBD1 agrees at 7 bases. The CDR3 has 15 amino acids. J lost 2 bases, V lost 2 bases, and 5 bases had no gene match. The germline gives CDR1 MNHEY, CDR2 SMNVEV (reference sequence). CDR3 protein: CASSLRTGANYGYTF. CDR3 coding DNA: TGTGCCAGCAGTTTAAGAACAGGGGCAAACTATGGCTACACCTTC.

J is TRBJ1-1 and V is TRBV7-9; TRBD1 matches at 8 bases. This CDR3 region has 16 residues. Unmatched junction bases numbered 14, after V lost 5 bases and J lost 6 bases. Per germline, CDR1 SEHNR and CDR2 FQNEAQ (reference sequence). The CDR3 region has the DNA TGTGCCAGCAGCCAGGGGACAGGAAGCGCTTCCTCTGAAGCTTTCTTT. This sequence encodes CASSQGTGSASSEAFF. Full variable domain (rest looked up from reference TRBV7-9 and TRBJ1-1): DTGVSQNPRHKITKRGQNVTFRCDPISEHNRLYWYRQTLGQGPEFLTYFQNEAQLEKSRLLSDRFSAERPKGSFSTLEIQRTEQGDSAMYLCASSQGTGSASSEAFFGQGTRLTVV.

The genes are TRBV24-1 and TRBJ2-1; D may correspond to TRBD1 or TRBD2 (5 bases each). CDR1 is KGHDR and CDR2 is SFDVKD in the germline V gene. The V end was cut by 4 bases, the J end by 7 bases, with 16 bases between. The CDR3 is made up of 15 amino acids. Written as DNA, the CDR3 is TGTGCCACCAGTGAGGGGGAAGGTCCGAGGAATGAGCAGTTCTTC. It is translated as CATSEGEGPRNEQFF.

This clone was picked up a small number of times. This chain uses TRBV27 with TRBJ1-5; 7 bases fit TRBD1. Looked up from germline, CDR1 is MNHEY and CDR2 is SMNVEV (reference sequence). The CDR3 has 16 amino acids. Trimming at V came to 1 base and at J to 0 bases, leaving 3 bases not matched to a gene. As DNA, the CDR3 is TGTGCCAGCAGTTTATACGGGACAGTTAGCAATCAGCCCCAGCATTTT. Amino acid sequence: CASSLYGTVSNQPQHF.

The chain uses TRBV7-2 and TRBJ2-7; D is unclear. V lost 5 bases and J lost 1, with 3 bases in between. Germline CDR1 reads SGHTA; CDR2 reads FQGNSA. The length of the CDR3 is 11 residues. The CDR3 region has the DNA TGTGCCAGCAGCGGTTCCTACGAGCAGTACTTC. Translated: CASSGSYEQYF.

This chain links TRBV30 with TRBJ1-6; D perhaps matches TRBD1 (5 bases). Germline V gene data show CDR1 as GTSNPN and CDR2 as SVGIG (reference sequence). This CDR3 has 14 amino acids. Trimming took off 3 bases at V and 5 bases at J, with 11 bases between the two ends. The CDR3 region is CAWRETVNNSPLHF. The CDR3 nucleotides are TGTGCCTGGAGGGAGACAGTTAATAATTCACCCCTCCACTTT.

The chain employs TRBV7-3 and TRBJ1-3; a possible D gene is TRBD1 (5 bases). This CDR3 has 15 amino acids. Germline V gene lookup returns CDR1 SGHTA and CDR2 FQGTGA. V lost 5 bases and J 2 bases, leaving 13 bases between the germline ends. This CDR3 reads CASSVRGQPGNTIYF. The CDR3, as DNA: TGTGCCAGCAGCGTCCGGGGCCAACCTGGAAACACCATATATTTT.